These 29 T cell receptor beta chains were sequenced from one sample in a study of blood T cell repertoires in COVID-19. Assay used: immunoSEQ multiplex PCR; TCRdb lists only in-frame clones, some missing. This repertoire shows some 140,000 clones, about 85% found once; its top ten account for 0.6% to 0.7%. The specimen sequenced was peripheral blood. These receptor sequences come from a man aged 60 to 69 with COVID-19, enrolled during active disease.

The chain joins TRBV5-1 to TRBJ1-5; D remains ambiguous. The V gene lost 3 bases and the J gene lost 4 bases, with 8 bases spanning the gap. In germline, CDR1 is SGHRS, CDR2 YFSETQ. The CDR3 has 13 residues. The CDR3 region has the DNA TGCGCCAGCAGCTCGGACTGGAATCAGCCCCAGCATTTT. Residues: CASSSDWNQPQHF.

This chain joins TRBV6-4 and TRBJ1-6, with 7 bases aligning to TRBD1. V trimming: 8 bases; J trimming: 5 bases; junction bases outside the gene matches: 6. Germline values: CDR1 MRHNA, CDR2 SNTAGT. The CDR3 loop spans 14 amino acids. CDR3 protein: CASARDSHNSPLHF. The CDR3 bases are TGTGCCAGCGCACGGGACAGCCATAATTCACCCCTCCACTTT.

The V call is TRBV7-2, the J call TRBJ1-5, with 11 bases aligning to TRBD1. The V gene's germline CDR1 is SGHTA and CDR2 FQGNSA. V gave up 3 bases and J gave up 4 bases; unmatched junction bases: 2. The CDR3 contains 15 residues. DNA for the CDR3: TGTGCCAGCAGCTTCGGGACAGGGGGTAATCAGCCCCAGCATTTT. It is translated as CASSFGTGGNQPQHF.

This clone was seen once. The CDR3 DNA follows: TGTGCCAGCTCACCAAACAGGGGAAGCAATCAGCCCCAGCATTTT. Amino acid sequence: CASSPNRGSNQPQHF. The genes are TRBV18 and TRBJ1-5; 7 positions agree with TRBD1. This CDR3 spans 15 amino acids. The ends lost 2 bases at V and 1 base at J; junction bases unmatched: 2. Germline V CDR1 and CDR2: KGHSH, LQKENI.

The gene calls are TRBV27 and TRBJ1-3; 7 bases line up with TRBD1. Germline V lookup: CDR1 MNHEY, CDR2 SMNVEV (reference sequence). V dropped 6 bases and J dropped 1; count of bases not matched to a gene: 9. The CDR3 loop spans 16 amino acids. The CDR3 loop is CASSPRGQSSGNTIYF. Written as DNA, the CDR3 is TGTGCCAGCAGCCCTAGGGGACAGAGTTCTGGAAACACCATATATTTT.

The CDR3 DNA sequence: TGTGCCAGCAGCCCGACGGACAGGCTCGCAACAGATACGCAGTATTTT. It yields the protein CASSPTDRLATDTQYF. This rearrangement joins TRBV9 to TRBJ2-3, with 7 bases fitting TRBD1. The V gene's germline CDR1 is SGDLS and CDR2 YYNGEE. The ends lost 4 bases at V and 3 bases at J; junction bases unmatched: 11. The CDR3 runs to 16 residues.

The chain links TRBV3-1 (or the pseudogene TRBV3-2) to TRBJ2-3; D possibly corresponds to TRBD2 (5 bases). The CDR3 sequence is 14 residues long. The germline V gene has CDR1 LGHDT and CDR2 YNNKEL (reference sequence). V dropped 1 base and J dropped 6 bases, with 11 bases sitting between them. CDR3 amino acids: CASSQATGKDTQYF. In DNA form, the CDR3 reads TGTGCCAGCAGCCAAGCGACGGGGAAGGATACGCAGTATTTT.

The chain couples TRBV18 to TRBJ2-3, with TRBD2 identical over 8 bases. CDR1 and CDR2 (germline): KGHSH, LQKENI. CDR3 length: 17 amino acids. V trimming: 6 bases; J trimming: 5 bases; junction bases outside the gene matches: 16. The CDR3 loop is CASSPEGSGGQGDTQYF. CDR3 in DNA: TGTGCCAGCTCCCCCGAGGGAAGCGGGGGCCAGGGAGATACGCAGTATTTT. Full variable domain (rest looked up from reference TRBV18 and TRBJ2-3): NAGVMQNPRHLVRRRGQEARLRCSPMKGHSHVYWYRQLPEEGLKFMVYLQKENIIDESGMPKERFSAEFPKEGPSILRIQQVVRGDSAAYFCASSPEGSGGQGDTQYFGPGTRLTVL.

The chain employs TRBV6-5 and TRBJ2-7; possibly TRBD2 for D (6 bases). The V gene lost 2 bases and the J gene lost 6 bases, with 17 bases spanning the gap. Germline V lookup: CDR1 MNHEY, CDR2 SVGAGI. The CDR3 extends over 15 amino acids. CDR3 coding DNA: TGTGCCAGCAGTTACGGAGGGCCCGGCTTCGGCGAGCAGTACTTC. It codes for CASSYGGPGFGEQYF.

V and J are TRBV7-8 and TRBJ2-1, with 8 positions matching TRBD2. The CDR3 loop spans 14 amino acids. Trimming cost V 5 bases and J 3 bases; bases outside gene matches: 3. Germline loops: CDR1 SGHVS, CDR2 FQNEAQ. CDR3 sequence (DNA): TGTGCCAGCAGCCGGAGCGGGGGCTACAATGAGCAGTTCTTC. Encoded protein: CASSRSGGYNEQFF.

The CDR3 protein is CASSLGREKLFF. CDR3 in DNA: TGTGCCAGCAGCCTAGGTCGGGAAAAACTGTTTTTT. The V gene is TRBV11-3, the J gene TRBJ1-4; D is ambiguous. Germline-derived CDR1 and CDR2 are SGHNT and YENEEA. V was pared by 5 bases and J by 8 bases, with 9 bases between. The CDR3 spans 12 residues.

The chain is built from TRBV9 and TRBJ1-5; 7 nucleotides line up with TRBD1. The CDR3 length is 14 residues. Germline CDR1 reads SGDLS; CDR2 reads YYNGEE. With 3 bases clipped from V and 4 bases from J, the junction kept 4 bases outside the gene matches. CDR3 in amino acids: CASSAPGGNQPQHF. The DNA of the CDR3 is TGTGCCAGCAGCGCCCCAGGGGGGAATCAGCCCCAGCATTTT.

V is TRBV6-6 and J is TRBJ1-5, with 7 positions matching TRBD1. Per the germline V gene, CDR1 is MNHNY and CDR2 is SVGAGI (reference sequence). The junction had 4 bases not matched to a gene; V was cut back by 2 bases and J by 0 bases. CDR3 length equals 16 residues. The CDR3 protein is CASSYGTAYSNQPQHF. DNA of the CDR3: TGTGCCAGCAGTTACGGGACAGCTTATAGCAATCAGCCCCAGCATTTT.

This clone is a singleton in its sample. The chain couples TRBV19 to TRBJ1-5; weak D call: TRBD1 (6 bases). This CDR3 spans 14 amino acids. Trimming removed 6 bases from V and 0 bases from J, with 9 bases in between. Germline CDR1 is LNHDA and CDR2 is SQIVND (reference sequence). DNA of the CDR3: TGTGCCAGTAGAGGGGGGGGTAGCAATCAGCCCCAGCATTTT. It yields the protein CASRGGGSNQPQHF.

This chain links TRBV16 with TRBJ2-2; D is possibly TRBD2 (6 bases). The CDR3 is 14 amino acids. V was trimmed by 2 bases and J by 7 bases, leaving 11 bases between them. Germline values: CDR1 KGHSY, CDR2 FQNENV. The CDR3 sequence: CASSQRGSNGELFF. CDR3 nucleotides: TGTGCCAGCAGCCAACGGGGGAGTAACGGGGAGCTGTTTTTT.

This chain joins TRBV2 and TRBJ2-2; 8 bases are a match to TRBD2. The germline CDR1 and CDR2 sequences are SNHLY and FYNNEI. There are 15 residues in the CDR3. J lost 3 bases, V lost 0 bases, and 0 bases had no gene match. The CDR3 DNA is TGTGCCAGCAGTGAAGCTAGCGGGGACACCGGGGAGCTGTTTTTT. It translates to CASSEASGDTGELFF. The full variable domain, in which reference TRBV2 and TRBJ2-2 provide the parts outside the CDR3, is EPEVTQTPSHQVTQMGQEVILRCVPISNHLYFYWYRQILGQKVEFLVSFYNNEISEKSEIFDDQFSVERPDGSNFTLKIRSTKLEDSAMYFCASSEASGDTGELFFGEGSRLTVL.

The chain has TRBV28 and TRBJ2-1, with 7 bases matching TRBD2. The CDR3 loop spans 14 amino acids. Germline CDR1 and CDR2: MDHEN and SYDVKM. The V gene end was trimmed by 6 bases and the J gene end by 1 base; junction bases not matched to a gene: 3. The CDR3 is CASSSGGSYNEQFF. DNA for the CDR3: TGTGCCAGCAGCTCGGGGGGATCCTACAATGAGCAGTTCTTC. Complete variable domain (other parts from reference TRBV28 and TRBJ2-1): DVKVTQSSRYLVKRTGEKVFLECVQDMDHENMFWYRQDPGLGLRLIYFSYDVKMKEKGDIPEGYSVSREKKERFSLILESASTNQTSMYLCASSSGGSYNEQFFGPGTRLTVL.

The table lists this clone with a count of one. The chain is built from TRBV3-1 (or the pseudogene TRBV3-2) and TRBJ1-6; TRBD1 matches 8 bases. The CDR3 spans 15 residues. CDR1 is LGHDT and CDR2 is YNNKEL in the germline V gene (reference sequence). The V gene end was trimmed by 7 bases and the J gene end by 7 bases; junction bases not matched to a gene: 9. CDR3 coding DNA: TGTGCCAGCACCCACGGACAGGGTAGGAATTCACCCCTCCACTTT. Its protein product is CASTHGQGRNSPLHF.

The CDR3 loop is CATNRQDNEKLFF. As DNA, the CDR3 is TGTGCCACCAATAGACAGGATAATGAAAAACTGTTTTTT. The rearrangement links TRBV25-1 to TRBJ1-4, with D possibly TRBD1 on 6 matching bases. The CDR3 loop spans 13 amino acids. The V end lost 10 bases, the J end lost 4 bases, and 13 bases lay between the germline ends. CDR1 and CDR2 (germline): MGHDK, SYGVNS.

The rearrangement joins TRBV2 to TRBJ2-3, with 9 positions matching TRBD2. Germline V gene lookup returns CDR1 SNHLY and CDR2 FYNNEI. The CDR3 length is 13 residues. The V and J ends lost 9 bases and 0 bases, in that order; junction bases with no gene match: 1. CDR3 sequence (DNA): TGTGCCAGAACTAGCGGGAGCACAGATACGCAGTATTTT. Its protein is CARTSGSTDTQYF. The complete variable domain, with remaining parts taken from reference TRBV2 and TRBJ2-3, reads EPEVTQTPSHQVTQMGQEVILRCVPISNHLYFYWYRQILGQKVEFLVSFYNNEISEKSEIFDDQFSVERPDGSNFTLKIRSTKLEDSAMYFCARTSGSTDTQYFGPGTRLTVL.

This chain uses TRBV5-4 with TRBJ1-6; D is possibly TRBD1 (6 bases). This CDR3 region has 14 residues. The germline V gene has CDR1 SGHNT and CDR2 YYREEE (reference sequence). Trimming shortened V by 2 bases and J by 7 bases, and 10 bases separated the two germline ends. This chain's CDR3 is CASSFGQGNSPLHF. CDR3 DNA sequence: TGTGCCAGCAGCTTTGGGCAGGGGAATTCACCCCTCCACTTT.

The J gene is TRBJ2-1, the V gene TRBV7-2; 7 bases agree with TRBD1. The CDR3 is made up of 12 amino acids. Germline V lookup: CDR1 SGHTA, CDR2 FQGNSA. The V and J ends lost 5 bases and 8 bases, in that order; junction bases with no gene match: 3. The CDR3 sequence: CASSRQGHEQFF. The CDR3 DNA sequence: TGTGCCAGCAGCAGACAGGGACATGAGCAGTTCTTC.

V gene TRBV7-8 combines with J gene TRBJ2-3; possibly TRBD2 for D (5 bases). V was cut by 1 base and J by 2 bases, with 10 bases left in between. Germline CDR1 is SGHVS and CDR2 is FQNEAQ. The CDR3 extends over 15 amino acids. The CDR3 DNA reads TGTGCCAGCAGCTTAGGCGGGTTACCCACAGATACGCAGTATTTT. It yields the protein CASSLGGLPTDTQYF.

The chain combines TRBV19 with TRBJ1-1; no reliable D call. Trimming took 5 bases from V and 3 from J, leaving 10 bases between them. CDR3 length: 13 amino acids. Germline CDR1 LNHDA, CDR2 SQIVND (reference sequence). The CDR3 region is CASSVVRDTEAFF. The CDR3 DNA is TGTGCCAGTAGTGTGGTCCGCGACACTGAAGCTTTCTTT.

This chain uses TRBV7-2 with TRBJ2-2; D unresolved. CDR3 length equals 15 residues. V was cut by 3 bases and J by 4 bases, with 12 bases left in between. Germline CDR1 is SGHTA and CDR2 is FQGNSA. The CDR3 nucleotides read TGTGCCAGCAGCTTGGAGACCTATTCCACCGGGGAGCTGTTTTTT. Protein sequence: CASSLETYSTGELFF.

This rearrangement joins TRBV7-2 to TRBJ1-2, with D possibly TRBD1 on 5 matching bases. V was trimmed by 7 bases and J by 8 bases, leaving 20 bases between them. Germline loops: CDR1 SGHTA, CDR2 FQGNSA. The CDR3 length is 14 residues. As DNA, the CDR3 is TGTGCCAGCACTCCCACCCTCTCGGGGGTAGGCTACACCTTC. Residues: CASTPTLSGVGYTF. Full variable domain (missing parts from reference TRBV7-2 and TRBJ1-2): GAGVSQSPSNKVTEKGKDVELRCDPISGHTALYWYRQSLGQGLEFLIYFQGNSAPDKSGLPSDRFSAERTGGSVSTLTIQRTQQEDSAVYLCASTPTLSGVGYTFGSGTRLTVV.

The chain recombines TRBV28 with TRBJ2-5, with D perhaps matching TRBD2 (7 bases). The germline CDR1 and CDR2 sequences are MDHEN and SYDVKM. CDR3 size: 16 residues. V was cut by 3 bases and J by 2 bases, with 16 bases left in between. The CDR3 region is CASSFAWGGGQETQYF. CDR3 DNA: TGTGCCAGCAGTTTCGCTTGGGGAGGGGGACAAGAGACCCAGTACTTC.

V gene TRBV9 combines with J gene TRBJ1-4; D not certain. V dropped 8 bases and J dropped 4 bases, with 15 bases sitting between them. There are 14 residues in the CDR3. Germline V gene sequence: CDR1 SGDLS, CDR2 YYNGEE. CDR3 in DNA: TGTGCCAGTGGGCGGAACGGAGGTAATGAAAAACTGTTTTTT. Its protein is CASGRNGGNEKLFF.

The chain joins TRBV4-3 to TRBJ1-4; the D gene is possibly TRBD1 (5 bases). There are 16 residues in the CDR3. From germline, CDR1 is LGHNA and CDR2 YSLEER. V was shortened by 0 bases and J by 4 bases, with 12 bases between the two germline ends. The CDR3 region has the DNA TGCGCCAGCAGCCAAGATGTTTCGGGGGGTAATGAAAAACTGTTTTTT. It is translated as CASSQDVSGGNEKLFF.